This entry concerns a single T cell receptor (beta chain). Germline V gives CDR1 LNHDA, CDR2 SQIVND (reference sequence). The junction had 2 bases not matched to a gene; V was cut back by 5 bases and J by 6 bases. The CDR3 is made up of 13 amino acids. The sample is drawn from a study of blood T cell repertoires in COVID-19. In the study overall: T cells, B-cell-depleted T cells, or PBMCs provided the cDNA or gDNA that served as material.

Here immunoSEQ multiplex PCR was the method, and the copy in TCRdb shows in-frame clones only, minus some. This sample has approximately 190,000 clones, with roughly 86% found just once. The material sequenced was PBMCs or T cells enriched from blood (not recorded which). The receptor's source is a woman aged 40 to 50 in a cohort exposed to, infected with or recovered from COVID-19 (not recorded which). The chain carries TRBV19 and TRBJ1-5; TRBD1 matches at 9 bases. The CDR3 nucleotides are TGTGCCAGTAGTGAGGACAGGGGTCAGCCCCAGCATTTT. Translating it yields CASSEDRGQPQHF.